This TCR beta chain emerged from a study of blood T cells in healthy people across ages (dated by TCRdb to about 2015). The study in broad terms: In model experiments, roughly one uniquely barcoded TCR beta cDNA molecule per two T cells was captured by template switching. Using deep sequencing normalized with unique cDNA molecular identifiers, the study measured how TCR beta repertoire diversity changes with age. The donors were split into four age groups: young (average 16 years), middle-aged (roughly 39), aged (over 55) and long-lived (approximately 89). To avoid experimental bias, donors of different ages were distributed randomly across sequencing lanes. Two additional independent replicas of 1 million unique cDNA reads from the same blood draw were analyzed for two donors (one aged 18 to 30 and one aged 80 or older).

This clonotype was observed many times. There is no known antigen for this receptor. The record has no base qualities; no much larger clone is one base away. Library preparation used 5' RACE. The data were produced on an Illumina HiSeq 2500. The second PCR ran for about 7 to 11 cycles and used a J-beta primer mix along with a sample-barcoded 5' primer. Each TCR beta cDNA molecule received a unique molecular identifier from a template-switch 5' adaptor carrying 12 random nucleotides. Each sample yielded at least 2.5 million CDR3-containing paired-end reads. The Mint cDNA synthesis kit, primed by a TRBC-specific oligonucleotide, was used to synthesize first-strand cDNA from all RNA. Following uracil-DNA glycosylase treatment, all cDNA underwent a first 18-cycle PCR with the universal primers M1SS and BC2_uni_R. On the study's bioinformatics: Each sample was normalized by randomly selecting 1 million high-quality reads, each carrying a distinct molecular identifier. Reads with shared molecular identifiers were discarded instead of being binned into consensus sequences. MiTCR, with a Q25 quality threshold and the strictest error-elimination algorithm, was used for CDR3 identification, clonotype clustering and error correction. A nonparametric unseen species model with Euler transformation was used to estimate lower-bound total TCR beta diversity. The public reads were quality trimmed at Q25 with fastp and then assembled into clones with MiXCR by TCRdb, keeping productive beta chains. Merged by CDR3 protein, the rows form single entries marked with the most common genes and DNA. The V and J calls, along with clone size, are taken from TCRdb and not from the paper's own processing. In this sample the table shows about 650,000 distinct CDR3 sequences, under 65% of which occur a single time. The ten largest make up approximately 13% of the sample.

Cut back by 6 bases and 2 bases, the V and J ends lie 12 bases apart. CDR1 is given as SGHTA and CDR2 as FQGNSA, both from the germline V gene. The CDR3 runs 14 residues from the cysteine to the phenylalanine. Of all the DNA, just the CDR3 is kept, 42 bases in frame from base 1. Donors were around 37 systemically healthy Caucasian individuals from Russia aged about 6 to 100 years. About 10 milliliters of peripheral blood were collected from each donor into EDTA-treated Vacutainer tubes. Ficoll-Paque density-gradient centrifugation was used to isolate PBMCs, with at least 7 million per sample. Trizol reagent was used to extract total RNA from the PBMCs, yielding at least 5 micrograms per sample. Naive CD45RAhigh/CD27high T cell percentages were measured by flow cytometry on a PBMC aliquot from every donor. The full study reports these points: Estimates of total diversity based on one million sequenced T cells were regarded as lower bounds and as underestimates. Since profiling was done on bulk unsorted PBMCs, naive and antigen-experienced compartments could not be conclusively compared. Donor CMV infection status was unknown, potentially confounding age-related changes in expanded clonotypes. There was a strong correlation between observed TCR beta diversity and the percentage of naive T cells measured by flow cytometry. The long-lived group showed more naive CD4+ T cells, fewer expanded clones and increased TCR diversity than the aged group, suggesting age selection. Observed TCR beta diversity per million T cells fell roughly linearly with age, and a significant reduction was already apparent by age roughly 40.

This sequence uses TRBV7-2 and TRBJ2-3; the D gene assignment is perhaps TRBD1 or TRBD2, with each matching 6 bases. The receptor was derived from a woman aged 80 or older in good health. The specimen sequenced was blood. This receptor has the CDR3 CASRDGGYTDTQYF. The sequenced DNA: TGTGCCAGCAGGGACGGGGGCTACACAGATACGCAGTATTTT.